The present entry profiles one T cell receptor (beta chain) with its context. Sequencing relied on a cDNA template that was reverse transcribed from extracted RNA. Clones were sequenced by immunoSEQ multiplex PCR, and TCRdb holds only the in-frame ones, with some missing. The data contain roughly 73,000 clones, 29% of them singletons. The data belong to a study of CD8+ T cells in alopecia areata. Documented treatment: oral pan-JAK inhibitor, 5-10 mg twice daily. Specimen: CD8+ T cells sorted from blood, collected at week 4, from a patient treated with tofacitinib. The sequence derives from a human donor with alopecia areata.

The CDR3 coding sequence is TGCAGCGCCGTAAACACAGGGGGACGGGTGACCCAGTACTTC. Its translation is CSAVNTGGRVTQYF. The rearrangement uses TRBV29-1 and TRBJ2-5; 8 nucleotides match TRBD1. The germline V gene has CDR1 SQVTM and CDR2 ANQGSEA. J lost 7 bases, V lost 7 bases, and 14 bases had no gene match. This CDR3 comprises 14 residues.